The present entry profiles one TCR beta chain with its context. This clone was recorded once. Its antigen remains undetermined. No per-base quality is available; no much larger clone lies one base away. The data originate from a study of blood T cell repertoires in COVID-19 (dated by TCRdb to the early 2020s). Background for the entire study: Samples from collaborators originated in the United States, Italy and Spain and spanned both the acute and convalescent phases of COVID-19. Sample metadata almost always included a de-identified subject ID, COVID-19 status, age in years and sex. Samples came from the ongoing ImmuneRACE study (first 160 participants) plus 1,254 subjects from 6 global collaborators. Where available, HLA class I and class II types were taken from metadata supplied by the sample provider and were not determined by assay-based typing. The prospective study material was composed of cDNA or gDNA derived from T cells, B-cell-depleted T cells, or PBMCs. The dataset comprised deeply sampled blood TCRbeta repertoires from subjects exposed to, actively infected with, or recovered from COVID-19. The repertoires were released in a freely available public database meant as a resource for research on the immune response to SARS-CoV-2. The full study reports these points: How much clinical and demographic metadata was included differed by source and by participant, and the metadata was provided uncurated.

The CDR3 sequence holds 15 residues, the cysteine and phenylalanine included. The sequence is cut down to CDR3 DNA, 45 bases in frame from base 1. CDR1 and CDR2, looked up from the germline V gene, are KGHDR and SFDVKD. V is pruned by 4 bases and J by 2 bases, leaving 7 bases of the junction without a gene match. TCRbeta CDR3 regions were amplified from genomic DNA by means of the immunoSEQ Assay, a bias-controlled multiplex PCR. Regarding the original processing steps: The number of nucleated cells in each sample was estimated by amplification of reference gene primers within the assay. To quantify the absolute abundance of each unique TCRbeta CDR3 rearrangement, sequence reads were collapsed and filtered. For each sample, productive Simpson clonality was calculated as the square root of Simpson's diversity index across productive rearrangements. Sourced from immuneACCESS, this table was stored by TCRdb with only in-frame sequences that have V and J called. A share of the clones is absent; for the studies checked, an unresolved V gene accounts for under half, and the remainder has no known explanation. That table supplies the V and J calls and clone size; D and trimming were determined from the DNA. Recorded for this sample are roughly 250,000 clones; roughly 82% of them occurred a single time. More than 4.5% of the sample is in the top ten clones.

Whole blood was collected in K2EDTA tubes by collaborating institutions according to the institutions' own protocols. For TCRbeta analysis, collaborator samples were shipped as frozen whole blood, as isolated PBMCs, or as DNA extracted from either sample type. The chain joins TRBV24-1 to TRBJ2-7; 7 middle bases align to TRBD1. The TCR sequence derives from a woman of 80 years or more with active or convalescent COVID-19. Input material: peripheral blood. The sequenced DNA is TGTGCCACCAGTGACCCCCGGGACAGCACCTACGAGCAGTACTTC. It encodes CATSDPRDSTYEQYF.